This is a list of T cell receptor beta chains from one sample in a study of blood T cell repertoires in COVID-19. Some clones are missing from TCRdb's copy, which holds only in-frame ones; the method was immunoSEQ multiplex PCR. The repertoire holds fewer than 300,000 clones, with about 89% as singletons. Sequenced sample: peripheral blood. These TCRs come from a woman in her thirties with COVID-19, enrolled during active disease. The CDR3 runs from the conserved cysteine through the conserved F or W. D genes are given only for firm matches. Some rows have no size entry. The others give once, few or many, or a class for an expanded clone.

d_gene	v_gene	j_gene	abundance	CDR3aa	CDR3nt
TRBD2	TRBV20-1	TRBJ2-7	-	CSASGGTSGSYEQYF	TGCAGTGCTAGTGGGGGGACTAGCGGTTCCTACGAGCAGTACTTC
TRBD1	TRBV6-5	TRBJ1-1	-	CASSRPGQGNTEAFF	TGTGCCAGCAGTCGACCGGGACAGGGGAACACTGAAGCTTTCTTT
-	TRBV3-1/TRBV3-2	TRBJ1-2	-	CASSQDPGNYGYTF	TGTGCCAGCAGCCAGGATCCAGGTAACTATGGCTACACCTTC
TRBD2	TRBV15	TRBJ2-3	once	CATSRGLAGADTQYF	TGTGCCACCAGCAGGGGACTAGCAGGCGCAGATACGCAGTATTTT
-	TRBV7-9	TRBJ1-5	-	CASSLGTTLQPQHF	TGTGCCAGCAGCCTTGGGACAACCTTACAGCCCCAGCATTTT
TRBD1	TRBV6-5	TRBJ2-7	-	CASRQPGQGDEQYF	TGTGCCAGCCGCCAACCCGGACAGGGGGACGAGCAGTACTTC
TRBD1	TRBV5-5	TRBJ1-2	-	CASSPGTGAHYGYTF	TGTGCCAGCAGCCCAGGGACAGGAGCCCACTATGGCTACACCTTC
TRBD1	TRBV18	TRBJ1-4	once	CASSPDRGNEKLFF	TGTGCCAGCTCCCCGGACAGGGGTAATGAAAAACTGTTTTTT
-	TRBV30	TRBJ2-2	-	CAWSRGSNTGELFF	TGTGCCTGGAGTCGGGGATCGAACACCGGGGAGCTGTTTTTT
-	TRBV21-1	TRBJ1-2	-	CASSADSALGYGYTF	TGTGCCAGCAGCGCCGACAGTGCATTAGGGTATGGCTACACCTTC
-	TRBV7-9	TRBJ1-2	few	CASSLDYFGDLNYGYTF	TGTGCCAGCAGCTTAGATTACTTCGGGGATCTAAACTATGGCTACACCTTC
TRBD2	TRBV2	TRBJ2-2	-	CASVGSGRNTGELFF	TGTGCCAGCGTCGGGAGCGGGAGGAACACCGGGGAGCTGTTTTTT
TRBD1	TRBV27	TRBJ1-2	-	CASSPIRTGGPYGYTF	TGTGCCAGCAGTCCCATCCGGACAGGGGGCCCCTATGGCTACACCTTC
-	TRBV28	TRBJ1-5	-	CASTTPGGWISNQPQHF	TGTGCCAGCACCACCCCCGGGGGTTGGATCTCCAATCAGCCCCAGCATTTT
-	TRBV9	TRBJ2-1	-	CASSVQGGEQFF	TGTGCCAGCAGCGTCCAGGGGGGTGAGCAGTTCTTC
-	TRBV19	TRBJ2-7	-	CASSTGYEQYF	TGTGCCAGTAGTACCGGCTACGAGCAGTACTTC
-	TRBV27	TRBJ2-7	-	CASRRQSSYEQYF	TGTGCCAGCAGGAGACAAAGCTCCTACGAGCAGTACTTC
-	TRBV29-1	TRBJ2-3	-	CSVRLKLSTDTQYF	TGCAGCGTTAGACTGAAGCTTAGCACAGATACGCAGTATTTT
-	TRBV5-4	TRBJ1-1	-	CASSLGGVEAFF	TGTGCCAGCAGCCTGGGGGGCGTTGAAGCTTTCTTT
-	TRBV5-1	TRBJ1-1	-	CASSLGSGPEAFF	TGCGCCAGCAGCTTGGGGTCTGGGCCTGAAGCTTTCTTT
TRBD2	TRBV30	TRBJ2-1	-	CAWGSGLAVNEQFF	TGTGCCTGGGGCTCGGGACTAGCGGTGAATGAGCAGTTCTTC
TRBD1	TRBV28	TRBJ2-7	-	CASSSTGTGGTYEQYF	TGTGCCAGCAGTTCGACCGGGACAGGGGGTACCTACGAGCAGTACTTC
-	TRBV2	TRBJ1-2	-	CASRGDSYGYTF	TGTGCCAGCAGAGGGGATTCCTATGGCTACACCTTC
-	TRBV23-1	TRBJ1-2	-	CASSQSAVANYGYTF	TGCGCCAGCAGTCAATCGGCGGTTGCTAACTATGGCTACACCTTC
-	TRBV7-2	TRBJ1-3	-	CASSSREWGSGNTIYF	TGTGCCAGCAGCTCCCGGGAGTGGGGATCTGGAAACACCATATATTTT
-	TRBV3-1/TRBV3-2	TRBJ2-7	-	CASSQPARYEQYF	TGTGCCAGCAGCCAACCAGCGCGGTACGAGCAGTACTTC
TRBD2	TRBV28	TRBJ2-5	-	CASSLGPSGTTKETQYF	TGTGCCAGCAGTTTAGGCCCTTCAGGGACTACGAAAGAGACCCAGTACTTC
TRBD1	TRBV28	TRBJ1-4	-	CASSFWGRGQDNEKLFF	TGTGCCAGCAGTTTTTGGGGCAGGGGACAGGATAATGAAAAACTGTTTTTT
-	TRBV5-6	TRBJ2-7	-	CASSYPGTPSYEQYF	TGTGCCAGCAGCTATCCCGGGACACCCTCCTACGAGCAGTACTTC
TRBD2	TRBV7-9	TRBJ2-2	-	CASSYVAGGPGELFF	TGTGCCAGCAGCTACGTAGCGGGAGGGCCCGGGGAGCTGTTTTTT
TRBD2	TRBV27	TRBJ2-2	-	CASSPWTSWANTGELFF	TGTGCCAGCAGTCCTTGGACTAGCTGGGCGAACACCGGGGAGCTGTTTTTT
TRBD2	TRBV14	TRBJ2-3	-	CASSQVKGLAGADTQYF	TGTGCCAGCAGCCAAGTCAAGGGTCTAGCGGGAGCAGATACGCAGTATTTT
TRBD1	TRBV28	TRBJ2-3	-	CASSLTGQGVDTQYF	TGTGCCAGCAGCCTTACGGGACAGGGGGTAGATACGCAGTATTTT
TRBD1	TRBV4-1	TRBJ1-1	-	CASSHNLDREAFF	TGCGCCAGCAGCCATAATTTGGACAGGGAAGCTTTCTTT
-	TRBV29-1	TRBJ2-7	-	CSASPEDGTYEQYF	TGCAGCGCTTCCCCTGAGGACGGGACCTACGAGCAGTACTTC
-	TRBV27	TRBJ1-6	-	CASSLGQGYNSPLHF	TGTGCCAGCAGTTTAGGGCAGGGGTATAATTCACCCCTCCACTTT
TRBD1	TRBV4-1	TRBJ2-7	-	CASSQDWDSKYSYEQYF	TGCGCCAGCAGCCAGGATTGGGACAGCAAATACTCCTACGAGCAGTACTTC
TRBD1	TRBV28	TRBJ1-5	-	CASSPRDRGVQPQHF	TGTGCCAGCAGCCCTCGGGACAGGGGTGTTCAGCCCCAGCATTTT
TRBD2	TRBV6-5	TRBJ2-1	-	CASSIESLAENEQFF	TGTGCCAGCTCCATCGAAAGTCTAGCGGAAAATGAGCAGTTCTTC
TRBD1	TRBV5-1	TRBJ2-5	-	CASSRDRDLETQYF	TGCGCCAGCAGCCGGGACAGGGACTTAGAGACCCAGTACTTC
-	TRBV12-3/TRBV12-4	TRBJ2-7	-	CASSLDGAYEQYF	TGTGCCAGCAGTTTGGACGGGGCCTACGAGCAGTACTTC
TRBD1	TRBV27	TRBJ1-1	-	CASRQGLGTEAFF	TGTGCCAGCAGACAGGGGCTGGGCACTGAAGCTTTCTTT
TRBD2	TRBV7-9	TRBJ2-2	-	CASSSGTSGTGELFF	TGTGCCAGCAGCTCGGGGACTAGCGGGACCGGGGAGCTGTTTTTT
-	TRBV19	TRBJ1-2	-	CASSPAGINYGYTF	TGTGCCAGTAGTCCTGCGGGGATCAACTATGGCTACACCTTC
TRBD1	TRBV6-5	TRBJ2-7	-	CASNDRGNEQYF	TGTGCCAGCAACGACAGGGGTAACGAGCAGTACTTC
TRBD1	TRBV19	TRBJ2-7	-	CASSSRTGLHEQYF	TGTGCCAGTAGTTCACGGACAGGTTTGCACGAGCAGTACTTC
-	TRBV28	TRBJ1-1	-	CASSLYGTNTEAFF	TGTGCCAGCAGTTTATATGGGACAAACACTGAAGCTTTCTTT
-	TRBV9	TRBJ2-1	-	CASSVGDADEQFF	TGTGCCAGCAGCGTAGGAGATGCTGATGAGCAGTTCTTC
-	TRBV7-6	TRBJ1-6	-	CASSLGPSSYNSPLHF	TGTGCCAGCAGCTTAGGTCCGAGCTCCTATAATTCACCCCTCCACTTT
-	TRBV7-2	TRBJ2-7	-	CASSLVGSHEQYF	TGTGCCAGCAGCTTAGTAGGTAGCCACGAGCAGTACTTC
-	TRBV5-4	TRBJ1-4	-	CASSRQVNEKLFF	TGTGCCAGCAGTCGGCAGGTTAATGAAAAACTGTTTTTT
TRBD1	TRBV9	TRBJ2-3	-	CASSARTGGITDTQYF	TGTGCCAGCAGCGCAAGGACAGGGGGCATAACAGATACGCAGTATTTT
TRBD1	TRBV6-5	TRBJ1-6	-	CASSSGTGESPLHF	TGTGCCAGCAGTTCTGGGACAGGGGAATCACCCCTCCACTTT
-	TRBV27	TRBJ2-5	-	CASSREGGKFLQETQYF	TGTGCCAGCAGTCGAGAGGGGGGGAAGTTTCTACAAGAGACCCAGTACTTC
TRBD1	TRBV5-4	TRBJ2-5	-	CASSPDRGRETQYF	TGTGCCAGCAGCCCAGACAGGGGGCGGGAGACCCAGTACTTC